This T cell receptor beta chain was documented in a study of blood T cell repertoires in COVID-19. Study-wide background: The cDNA or gDNA used as material had been derived from T cells, B-cell-depleted T cells, or PBMCs.

This CDR3 spans 16 amino acids. Losses at the gene ends were 1 base for V and 6 bases for J; bases not matched to a gene: 8. Germline V lookup: CDR1 SEHNR, CDR2 FQNEAQ (reference sequence). TCRdb's table, derived via immunoSEQ multiplex PCR, lists solely in-frame clones and lacks some. The data hold about 270,000 clones, with more than 85% observed a single time. The chain joins TRBV7-9 to TRBJ1-2, with TRBD1 identical over 10 bases. The clonotype comes from a man between 35 and 55 years old who had been exposed to COVID-19. Sequenced sample: PBMCs or T cells enriched from blood (not recorded which). The CDR3 reads CASSLGPTGGQDGYTF. The CDR3, as DNA: TGTGCCAGCAGCTTAGGCCCGACAGGGGGCCAGGATGGCTACACCTTC.